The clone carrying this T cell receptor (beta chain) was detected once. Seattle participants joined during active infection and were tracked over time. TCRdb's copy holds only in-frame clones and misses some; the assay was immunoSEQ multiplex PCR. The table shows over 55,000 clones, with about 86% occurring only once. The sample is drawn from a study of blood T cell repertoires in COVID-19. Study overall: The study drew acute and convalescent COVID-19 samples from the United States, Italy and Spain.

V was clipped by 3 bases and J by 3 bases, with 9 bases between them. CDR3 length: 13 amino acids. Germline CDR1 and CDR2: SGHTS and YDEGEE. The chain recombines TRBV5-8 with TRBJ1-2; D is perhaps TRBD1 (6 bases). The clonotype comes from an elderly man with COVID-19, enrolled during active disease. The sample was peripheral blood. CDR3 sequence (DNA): TGTGCCAGCAGCTCCAGACAGGACTATGGCTACACCTTC. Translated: CASSSRQDYGYTF.